This TCR beta chain is drawn from a study of cytomegalovirus exposure and HLA in healthy donors. Study in general: A prior analysis found fewer than 120 million unique TCR beta sequences from around 190 million T cells. HLA-typed donors contributed about 85 million unique TCRs, which were held in an early data release.

The sample holds one count of this clone. The target antigen is unknown. V was clipped by 5 bases and J by 3 bases; unmatched bases: 6. Germline V gene sequence: CDR1 GTSNPN, CDR2 SVGIG (reference sequence). This CDR3 is 14 amino acids long. The PCR employed 60 Vbeta primers together with 13 Jbeta primers. TCRdb keeps only in-frame clones here, not all; method: immunoSEQ multiplex PCR. The table includes approximately 160,000 clones, approximately 78% detected once. Study observations and caveats: TCR beta chain V- and J-gene trimming was linked, in a later analysis, to a missense variant in DCLRE1C. DRB1 had the most TCR associations and HLA-C the fewest, a later analysis found, with rates varying by HLA locus.

Source material: PBMCs. The chain uses TRBV30 and TRBJ1-4; 7 bases are shared with TRBD1. This sequence was found in a girl aged 2-9 years in good health and CMV-seropositive. CDR3 region: CAWGAGTANEKLFF. In DNA form, the CDR3 reads TGTGCCTGGGGAGCCGGGACAGCTAATGAAAAACTGTTTTTT.